These 13 T cell receptor beta chains originate from one sample sequenced in a study of blood T cell repertoires in COVID-19. Assay used: immunoSEQ multiplex PCR; TCRdb lists only in-frame clones, some missing. In the table there are roughly 100,000 clones, roughly 87% of which are singletons. The sequencing input was peripheral blood. All receptors come from a man aged 50 to 60 with acute or convalescent COVID-19.

As to this clone: Sequence at one end of the junction differs from germline and may be a read error. The rearrangement links TRBV11-2 to TRBJ2-7; the match to TRBD1 covers 10 bases. CDR1 is SGHAT, CDR2 FQNNGV, per germline. The CDR3 length is 12 residues. DNA of the CDR3: TGTGCCAGCAGCTTGCGGGACAGGGGCCGCCAGTTC. As protein: CASSLRDRGRQF.

The chain combines TRBV5-5 with TRBJ2-7; maybe TRBD1 (5 bases). The CDR3 is 14 amino acids. V lost 3 bases, J lost 3 bases, and 13 bases lay in between. Germline CDR1 SGHKS, CDR2 YYEKEE (reference sequence). The CDR3 protein is CASSSAGSDYEQYF. The CDR3, as DNA: TGTGCCAGCAGCTCCGCAGGGTCGGACTACGAGCAGTACTTC.

The rearrangement uses TRBV19 and TRBJ2-6; 9 bases align to TRBD2. Trimming at V came to 7 bases and at J to 4 bases, leaving 5 bases not matched to a gene. The CDR3 length is 15 residues. Germline V gene lookup returns CDR1 LNHDA and CDR2 SQIVND (reference sequence). The CDR3 loop is CASTRGGAGANVLTF. The CDR3 nucleotides are TGTGCCAGTACCCGCGGGGGGGCCGGGGCCAACGTCCTGACTTTC.

This chain links TRBV27 with TRBJ1-5; TRBD1 matches 7 bases. This CDR3 contains 15 residues. The V and J ends lost 7 bases and 0 bases, in that order; junction bases with no gene match: 6. The germline V gene has CDR1 MNHEY and CDR2 SMNVEV (reference sequence). The CDR3 protein is CASTFHRGSNQPQHF. CDR3 DNA: TGTGCCAGCACCTTCCACAGGGGTAGCAATCAGCCCCAGCATTTT.

V usage is TRBV6-5 and J usage is TRBJ2-1; D may be TRBD1 (6 bases). Germline V lookup: CDR1 MNHEY, CDR2 SVGAGI. CDR3 size: 14 residues. V shed 0 bases and J shed 6 bases, with 9 bases lying between them. The CDR3 DNA reads TGTGCCAGCAGTTACTCGGACAGCCTCAATGAGCAGTTCTTC. Translating it yields CASSYSDSLNEQFF.

The chain links TRBV5-1 to TRBJ2-3; TRBD2 matches at 9 bases. CDR1 and CDR2 from the germline V gene are SGHRS and YFSETQ. CDR3 size: 17 residues. V lost 3 bases to trimming and J lost 1 base; unmatched junction nucleotides: 9. CDR3 protein: CASSWQAGGWGTDTQYF. The DNA for the CDR3 is TGCGCCAGCAGCTGGCAAGCGGGAGGATGGGGCACAGATACGCAGTATTTT.

V and J are TRBV30 and TRBJ2-3; 7 nucleotides agree with TRBD1. After removal of 2 bases from V and 3 bases from J, the junction contained 5 bases not matched to a gene. The CDR3 has 14 amino acids. The germline V gene has CDR1 GTSNPN and CDR2 SVGIG (reference sequence). CDR3 protein: CAWSRQGGTDTQYF. The CDR3, as DNA: TGTGCCTGGAGTAGACAGGGTGGGACAGATACGCAGTATTTT.

The chain joins TRBV2 to TRBJ1-6; maybe TRBD1 (6 bases). The CDR3 contains 18 residues. Between the trimmed V and J ends, which lost 2 bases and 8 bases, there was a span of 22 bases. Germline-derived CDR1 and CDR2 are SNHLY and FYNNEI. The CDR3, as DNA: TGTGCCAGCAGTGAAAGTTTTGGGACAAGGGCTTGGGATTCACCCCTCCACTTT. Translation gives CASSESFGTRAWDSPLHF.

This clone was seen a single time. The rearrangement joins TRBV5-1 to TRBJ2-3; D may be TRBD2 (5 bases). Trimming stripped 0 bases from V and 3 bases from J, with 17 bases between. This CDR3 spans 17 amino acids. Germline V gives CDR1 SGHRS, CDR2 YFSETQ. The CDR3 sequence: CASSLDVPRGSTDTQYF. Written as DNA, the CDR3 is TGCGCCAGCAGCTTGGATGTCCCCCGGGGAAGTACAGATACGCAGTATTTT.

This clone was detected only once. This chain joins TRBV6-5 and TRBJ1-3, with 9 positions matching TRBD1. Unmatched junction bases numbered 4, after V lost 6 bases and J lost 4 bases. The CDR3 loop spans 14 amino acids. Germline CDR1 and CDR2: MNHEY and SVGAGI. CDR3 protein: CASRTTGGGNTIYF. CDR3 DNA sequence: TGTGCCAGCAGAACAACAGGGGGCGGAAACACCATATATTTT.

This clone came up a few times. The V and J genes are TRBV2 and TRBJ1-4, with a possible D match to TRBD1 (5 bases). The CDR3 has 13 amino acids. CDR1 and CDR2 from the germline V gene are SNHLY and FYNNEI. V dropped 8 bases and J dropped 7 bases, with 14 bases sitting between them. The CDR3 coding sequence is TGTGCCAGCGGGGGGACGATCCGTGAAAAACTGTTTTTT. Translated: CASGGTIREKLFF.

The V call is TRBV6-5, the J call TRBJ1-1, with 10 positions matching TRBD1. CDR1 is MNHEY, CDR2 SVGAGI, per germline. CDR3 length: 15 residues. With 0 bases clipped from V and 3 bases from J, the junction kept 1 base outside the gene matches. This CDR3 is CASSYSTGGYTEAFF. As DNA, the CDR3 is TGTGCCAGCAGTTACTCGACAGGGGGCTACACTGAAGCTTTCTTT.

This sequence joins TRBV25-1 and TRBJ1-2; 9 bases match TRBD1. Germline CDR1 reads MGHDK; CDR2 reads SYGVNS. Trimming at V came to 2 bases and at J to 2 bases, leaving 6 bases not matched to a gene. The CDR3 loop spans 16 amino acids. Written as DNA, the CDR3 is TGTGCCAGCAGTGAACGGGACAGGGAATTGAACTATGGCTACACCTTC. The encoded protein is CASSERDRELNYGYTF.